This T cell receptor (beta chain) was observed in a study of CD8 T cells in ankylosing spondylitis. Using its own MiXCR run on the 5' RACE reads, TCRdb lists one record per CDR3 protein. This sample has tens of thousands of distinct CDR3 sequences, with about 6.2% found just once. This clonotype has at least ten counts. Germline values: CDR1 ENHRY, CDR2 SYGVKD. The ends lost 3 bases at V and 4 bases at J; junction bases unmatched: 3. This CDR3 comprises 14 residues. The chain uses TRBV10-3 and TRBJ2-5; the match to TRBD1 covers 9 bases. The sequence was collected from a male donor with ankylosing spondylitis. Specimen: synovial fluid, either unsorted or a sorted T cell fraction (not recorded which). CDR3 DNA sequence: TGTGCCATCAGTGACCCGACAGGGGGAGAGACCCAGTACTTC. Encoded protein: CAISDPTGGETQYF.